The present T cell receptor (beta chain) was sequenced within a study of blood T cell repertoires in COVID-19. Libraries were prepared by immunoSEQ multiplex PCR; TCRdb keeps only in-frame clonotypes and omits some of them. Of about 74,000 clones in the sample, 70% to 90% were seen once. After removal of 4 bases from V and 8 bases from J, the junction contained 5 bases not matched to a gene. This CDR3 spans 15 amino acids. CDR1 and CDR2 (germline): LGHDT, YNNKEL (reference sequence). Sequences were obtained from peripheral blood. The V call is TRBV3-1 (or the pseudogene TRBV3-2), the J call TRBJ2-1; 13 bases fit TRBD2. The receptor comes from a man between 65 and 79 years old with acute or convalescent COVID-19. In DNA, the CDR3 is TGTGCCAGCAGCCTACTAGCGGGAGGGCCCGATGAGCAGTTCTTC. Protein: CASSLLAGGPDEQFF.